Listed here are 27 T cell receptor beta chains from one sample, sequenced in a study of blood T cell repertoires in COVID-19. TCRdb keeps only in-frame clones here, not all; method: immunoSEQ multiplex PCR. Among about 480,000 clones listed, roughly 90% were seen once. Sequenced: PBMCs or T cells enriched from blood (not recorded which). The source of these receptors is a woman between 40 and 50 years old who had recovered from COVID-19.

This chain connects TRBV11-3 to TRBJ1-2; tentative D call: TRBD1 (6 bases). CDR3 length: 12 amino acids. Deletions cut 4 bases from V and 14 bases from J, with 17 bases between. CDR1 and CDR2 (germline): SGHNT, YENEEA. CDR3 residues: CASSSIRGSHTF. The CDR3 bases are TGTGCCAGCAGCTCGATCAGGGGTAGCCATACCTTC.

This clone was detected only once. The chain joins TRBV18 to TRBJ1-5, with 9 positions matching TRBD1. The CDR3 has 15 amino acids. The junction had 1 base not matched to a gene; V was cut back by 0 bases and J by 4 bases. Germline V gene sequence: CDR1 KGHSH, CDR2 LQKENI. CDR3 nucleotides: TGTGCCAGCTCACCACCCGGGACAGGGAATCAGCCCCAGCATTTT. Protein sequence: CASSPPGTGNQPQHF.

V usage is TRBV7-8 and J usage is TRBJ2-5, with D unclear. The CDR3 loop spans 13 amino acids. V was trimmed by 4 bases and J by 4 bases, leaving 10 bases between them. Looked up from germline, CDR1 is SGHVS and CDR2 is FQNEAQ. In nucleotides, the CDR3 is TGTGCCAGCAGCTCTATTGTCCCAGAGACCCAGTACTTC. It encodes CASSSIVPETQYF.

The genes are TRBV10-1 and TRBJ2-2, with 11 bases fitting TRBD2. This CDR3 region has 14 residues. With V trimmed by 1 base and J by 11 bases, 3 bases remained unmatched. Germline-derived CDR1 and CDR2 are WNHNN and SYGVQD (reference sequence). The CDR3 sequence is CASSEYTSGSELFF. CDR3 nucleotide sequence: TGCGCCAGCAGTGAGTACACTAGCGGGAGTGAGCTGTTTTTT.

The rearrangement uses TRBV2 and TRBJ2-1; unclear D gene. V lost 6 bases and J 8 bases, leaving 8 bases between the germline ends. This CDR3 comprises 11 residues. The germline gives CDR1 SNHLY, CDR2 FYNNEI. The CDR3: CASSSYDEQFF. Written as DNA, the CDR3 is TGTGCCAGCAGCTCCTATGATGAGCAGTTCTTC.

This chain uses TRBV5-1 with TRBJ2-5; 7 nucleotides match TRBD2. There are 15 residues in the CDR3. The germline V gene encodes CDR1 SGHRS and CDR2 YFSETQ. V lost 2 bases, J lost 3 bases, and 7 bases stayed unmatched. CDR3 DNA: TGCGCCAGCAGCTTTACCGGGACTAAAGAAGAGACCCAGTACTTC. It is translated as CASSFTGTKEETQYF.

The J gene is TRBJ2-7, the V gene TRBV3-1 (or the pseudogene TRBV3-2), with D unclear. CDR3 length equals 14 residues. V lost 0 bases, J lost 2 bases, and 8 bases lay in between. CDR1 and CDR2 from the germline V gene are LGHDT and YNNKEL (reference sequence). This CDR3 is CASSQDLLPYEQYF. The DNA of the CDR3 is TGTGCCAGCAGCCAAGATCTCCTCCCCTACGAGCAGTACTTC.

V is TRBV9 and J is TRBJ2-2, with 10 bases aligning to TRBD1. Trimming at V came to 4 bases and at J to 5 bases, leaving 5 bases not matched to a gene. From germline, CDR1 is SGDLS and CDR2 YYNGEE. This CDR3 comprises 15 residues. CDR3 amino acids: CASSTGQGRTGELFF. The CDR3 bases are TGTGCCAGCAGCACGGGACAGGGGAGGACCGGGGAGCTGTTTTTT.

V usage is TRBV9 and J usage is TRBJ1-2; TRBD1 is a possible D gene (6 bases). The V end lost 0 bases, the J end lost 6 bases, and 12 bases lay between the germline ends. From germline, CDR1 is SGDLS and CDR2 YYNGEE. The CDR3 spans 14 residues. In DNA form, the CDR3 reads TGTGCCAGCAGCGTAGGTACAGGGAAGAATGGCTACACCTTC. This sequence encodes CASSVGTGKNGYTF.

This clone was counted between two and nine times. CDR3 DNA: TGTGCCAGCAGTGTGACAGGGGTGTCACCCCTCCACTTT. Protein product: CASSVTGVSPLHF. This chain connects TRBV2 to TRBJ1-6; 8 nucleotides align to TRBD1. This CDR3 is 13 amino acids long. The V gene end was trimmed by 4 bases and the J gene end by 10 bases; junction bases not matched to a gene: 3. The germline V gene has CDR1 SNHLY and CDR2 FYNNEI.

The chain couples TRBV30 to TRBJ2-7, with 8 bases identical to TRBD2. J was trimmed by 4 bases and V by 2 bases; bases with no gene match: 7. CDR1 is GTSNPN, CDR2 SVGIG, per germline (reference sequence). This CDR3 is built from 14 residues. CDR3 amino acids: CAWSWTSLLYEQYF. The CDR3 DNA reads TGTGCCTGGAGTTGGACTAGCCTACTTTACGAGCAGTACTTC.

The J gene is TRBJ2-1, the V gene TRBV24-1, with 9 bases that match TRBD1. Per germline, CDR1 KGHDR and CDR2 SFDVKD. J gave up 0 bases and V 4 bases, and 15 bases lay outside the gene matches. The length of the CDR3 is 20 residues. The CDR3 protein is CATSDSGTGTLLSSYNEQFF. CDR3 bases: TGTGCCACCAGTGACTCCGGGACAGGGACTCTCCTGAGCTCCTACAATGAGCAGTTCTTC.

The chain employs TRBV12-3 or TRBV12-4 and TRBJ2-2, with D possibly matching TRBD1 (5 bases). V was shortened by 8 bases and J by 4 bases, with 8 bases between the two germline ends. The CDR3 length is 12 residues. The CDR3 bases are TGTGCCAGCCATAGGGGCACCGGGGAGCTGTTTTTT. Translating gives CASHRGTGELFF.

J is TRBJ2-1 and V is TRBV7-2, with 7 bases identical to TRBD2. This CDR3 is 14 amino acids long. The germline V gene encodes CDR1 SGHTA and CDR2 FQGNSA. The V gene end was trimmed by 1 base and the J gene end by 4 bases; junction bases not matched to a gene: 1. The CDR3 coding sequence is TGTGCCAGCAGCTTAGGGCGGGAGTACAATGAGCAGTTCTTC. Translated: CASSLGREYNEQFF.

Only a few counts were recorded for this clone. This chain joins TRBV5-5 and TRBJ1-5, with unresolved D. Germline CDR1 and CDR2: SGHKS and YYEKEE (reference sequence). V lost 0 bases to trimming and J lost 2 bases, with 6 bases between them. The CDR3 is 14 residues long. CDR3 in DNA: TGTGCCAGCAGCTTGGCCACAGGCAATCAGCCCCAGCATTTT. Its translation: CASSLATGNQPQHF.

This clone occurred once. The rearrangement joins TRBV10-2 to TRBJ1-5; TRBD1 might be the D (5 bases). This CDR3 has 14 amino acids. Germline V CDR1 and CDR2: WSHSY, SAAADI. Trimming stripped 4 bases from V and 4 bases from J, with 11 bases between. The CDR3 coding sequence is TGCGCCAGCAGTGGGACATACGTAAATCAGCCCCAGCATTTT. It translates to CASSGTYVNQPQHF.

This chain connects TRBV19 to TRBJ2-7; D is unclear. This CDR3 spans 14 amino acids. CDR1 is LNHDA, CDR2 SQIVND, per germline (reference sequence). V was pared by 7 bases and J by 1 base, with 14 bases between. The CDR3 here is CASKRSPISYEQYF. In nucleotides, the CDR3 is TGTGCCAGTAAGCGATCTCCGATATCCTACGAGCAGTACTTC. The variable domain in full, with the rest retrieved from reference TRBV19 and TRBJ2-7, is DGGITQSPKYLFRKEGQNVTLSCEQNLNHDAMYWYRQDPGQGLRLIYYSQIVNDFQKGDIAEGYSVSREKKESFPLTVTSAQKNPTAFYLCASKRSPISYEQYFGPGTRLTVT.

V gene TRBV19 combines with J gene TRBJ2-5; 11 nucleotides match TRBD2. The germline CDR1 and CDR2 sequences are LNHDA and SQIVND (reference sequence). Losses at the gene ends were 4 bases for V and 5 bases for J; bases not matched to a gene: 6. This CDR3 region has 15 residues. The CDR3 protein is CASSKLAGVDETQYF. CDR3 sequence (DNA): TGTGCCAGTAGTAAACTAGCGGGAGTGGATGAGACCCAGTACTTC.

V gene TRBV20-1 combines with J gene TRBJ2-5, with D possibly being TRBD1 (5 bases). The CDR3 contains 15 residues. Between the trimmed V and J ends, which lost 3 bases and 4 bases, there was a span of 18 bases. Germline values: CDR1 DFQATT, CDR2 SNEGSKA (reference sequence). The CDR3, as DNA: TGCAGTGCTAGTGGTGGTCAGGGCGAGAGAGAGACCCAGTACTTC. Translation: CSASGGQGERETQYF.

V and J are TRBV30 and TRBJ2-6; the D is unclear. Trimming took off 6 bases at V and 3 bases at J, with 6 bases between the two ends. Per germline, CDR1 GTSNPN and CDR2 SVGIG (reference sequence). CDR3 length equals 12 residues. The CDR3 bases are TGTGCCTGCCCCCGTGGGGCCAACGTCCTGACTTTC. This codes for CACPRGANVLTF. Together with reference TRBV30 and TRBJ2-6, the CDR3 gives the full variable domain: SQTIHQWPATLVQPVGSPLSLECTVEGTSNPNLYWYRQAAGRGLQLLFYSVGIGQISSEVPQNLSASRPQDRQFILSSKKLLLSDSGFYLCACPRGANVLTFGAGSRLTVL.

This rearrangement joins TRBV27 to TRBJ2-1, with 10 nucleotides matching TRBD2. The CDR3 covers 15 residues. After removal of 5 bases from V and 2 bases from J, the junction contained 3 bases not matched to a gene. The germline CDR1 and CDR2 sequences are MNHEY and SMNVEV (reference sequence). DNA of the CDR3: TGTGCCAGCAGTCGAGCGGGAGGGACCTACAATGAGCAGTTCTTC. It translates to CASSRAGGTYNEQFF.

This sequence joins TRBV6-5 and TRBJ2-5, with 11 bases matching TRBD2. This CDR3 is 16 amino acids long. Germline V CDR1 and CDR2: MNHEY, SVGAGI. V lost 2 bases to trimming and J lost 4 bases; unmatched junction nucleotides: 6. CDR3 residues: CASSYRASGRRETQYF. The CDR3 nucleotides read TGTGCCAGCAGTTACCGGGCTAGCGGGAGGAGAGAGACCCAGTACTTC.

The chain joins TRBV21-1 to TRBJ1-4; the DNA was not used to check the table's D call, TRBD1. TRBV21-1 is a pseudogene locus. This CDR3 is 17 amino acids long. Here the CDR3 DNA reads TGTGCCAGCAGCAAAGGAAGGGGCAGGGGGATATTTGAAAAACTGTTTTTT. This gives the protein CASSKGRGRGIFEKLFF.

The chain links TRBV29-1 to TRBJ2-3, with 10 bases lining up with TRBD2. J was trimmed by 1 base and V by 5 bases; bases with no gene match: 12. The CDR3 runs to 17 residues. Germline CDR1 is SQVTM and CDR2 is ANQGSEA. As DNA, the CDR3 is TGCAGCGTTCAACCTAGCGGGAGTCAAGAGGGCACAGATACGCAGTATTTT. Amino acids: CSVQPSGSQEGTDTQYF.

The chain uses TRBV5-4 and TRBJ2-1, with 7 bases that match TRBD1. The germline gives CDR1 SGHNT, CDR2 YYREEE (reference sequence). V lost 2 bases, J lost 8 bases, and 7 bases stayed unmatched. The CDR3 extends over 14 amino acids. CDR3 nucleotides: TGTGCCAGCAGCTTTGGGGACAGAACGGATGAGCAGTTCTTC. Its protein is CASSFGDRTDEQFF.

The chain carries TRBV2 and TRBJ1-1; D may be TRBD1 (5 bases). The ends were cut back, 7 bases at V and 8 bases at J, with 20 bases in the middle. The CDR3 totals 14 residues. CDR1 SNHLY and CDR2 FYNNEI come from the germline V gene. DNA of the CDR3: TGTGCCAGCACCACCACTCTCGGGGGACTAGAAGCTTTCTTT. Its protein product is CASTTTLGGLEAFF. The whole variable domain, filled in from reference TRBV2 and TRBJ1-1, reads EPEVTQTPSHQVTQMGQEVILRCVPISNHLYFYWYRQILGQKVEFLVSFYNNEISEKSEIFDDQFSVERPDGSNFTLKIRSTKLEDSAMYFCASTTTLGGLEAFFGQGTRLTVV.

This clone was counted a single time. The V call is TRBV6-1, the J call TRBJ1-3; perhaps TRBD1 as D (6 bases). There are 16 residues in the CDR3. Germline V gene lookup returns CDR1 MNHNS and CDR2 SASEGT. The V gene lost 2 bases and the J gene lost 0 bases, with 11 bases spanning the gap. CDR3 sequence reads: CASSETRRGSGNTIYF. CDR3 DNA sequence: TGTGCCAGCAGTGAAACCCGCAGGGGCTCTGGAAACACCATATATTTT.